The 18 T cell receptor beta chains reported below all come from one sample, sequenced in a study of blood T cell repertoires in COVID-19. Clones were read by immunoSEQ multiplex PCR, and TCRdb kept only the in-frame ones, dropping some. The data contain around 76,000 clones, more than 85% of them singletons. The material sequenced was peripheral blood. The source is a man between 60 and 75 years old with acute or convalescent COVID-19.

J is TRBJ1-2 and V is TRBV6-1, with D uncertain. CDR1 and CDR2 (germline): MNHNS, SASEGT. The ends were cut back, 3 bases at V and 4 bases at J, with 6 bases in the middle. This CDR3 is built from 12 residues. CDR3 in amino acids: CASSDGSYGYTF. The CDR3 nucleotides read TGTGCCAGCAGTGACGGGAGCTATGGCTACACCTTC.

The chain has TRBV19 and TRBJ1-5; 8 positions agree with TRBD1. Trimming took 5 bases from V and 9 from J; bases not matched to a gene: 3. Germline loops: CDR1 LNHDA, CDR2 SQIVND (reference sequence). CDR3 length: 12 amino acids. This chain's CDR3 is CASSQGARPQHF. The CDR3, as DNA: TGTGCCAGTAGTCAGGGGGCGAGGCCCCAGCATTTT.

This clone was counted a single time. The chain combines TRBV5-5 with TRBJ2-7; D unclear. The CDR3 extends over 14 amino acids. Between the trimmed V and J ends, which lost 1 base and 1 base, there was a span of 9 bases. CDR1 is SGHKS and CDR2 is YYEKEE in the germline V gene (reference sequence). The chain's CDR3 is CASSLYPDSYEQYF. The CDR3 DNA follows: TGTGCCAGCAGCTTGTATCCAGATTCCTACGAGCAGTACTTC.

The CDR3 loop is CASSLAPGQGTYNEQFF. The CDR3 coding sequence is TGCGCCAGCAGCTTGGCCCCGGGACAGGGGACCTACAATGAGCAGTTCTTC. This chain uses TRBV5-1 with TRBJ2-1; 10 nucleotides match TRBD1. V lost 0 bases to trimming and J lost 2 bases; unmatched junction nucleotides: 5. This CDR3 spans 17 amino acids. Germline-derived CDR1 and CDR2 are SGHRS and YFSETQ.

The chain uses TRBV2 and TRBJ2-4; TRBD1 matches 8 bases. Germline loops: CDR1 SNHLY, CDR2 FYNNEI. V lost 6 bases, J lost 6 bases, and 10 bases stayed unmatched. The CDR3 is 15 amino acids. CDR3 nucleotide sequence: TGTGCCAGCAGCGGACAGGGAACGTTTGGAAACATTCAGTACTTC. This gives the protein CASSGQGTFGNIQYF.

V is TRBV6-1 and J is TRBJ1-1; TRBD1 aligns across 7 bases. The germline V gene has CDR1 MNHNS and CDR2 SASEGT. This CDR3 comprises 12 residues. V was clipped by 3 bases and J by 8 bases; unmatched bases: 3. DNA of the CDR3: TGTGCCAGCAGTGAGACGACAGGGGAAGCTTTCTTT. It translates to CASSETTGEAFF.

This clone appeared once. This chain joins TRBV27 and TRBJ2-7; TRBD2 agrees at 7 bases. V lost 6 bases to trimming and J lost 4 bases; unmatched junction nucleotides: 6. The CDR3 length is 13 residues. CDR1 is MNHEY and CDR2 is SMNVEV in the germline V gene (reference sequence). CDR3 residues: CASRMGGSYEQYF. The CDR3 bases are TGTGCCAGCAGGATGGGGGGGAGTTACGAGCAGTACTTC.

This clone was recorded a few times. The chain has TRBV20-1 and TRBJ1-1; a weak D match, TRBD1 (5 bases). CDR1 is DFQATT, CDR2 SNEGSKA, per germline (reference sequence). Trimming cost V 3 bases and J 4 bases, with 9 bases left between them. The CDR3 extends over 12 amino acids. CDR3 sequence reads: CSASLGGTEAFF. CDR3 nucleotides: TGCAGTGCTAGTCTGGGGGGCACTGAAGCTTTCTTT.

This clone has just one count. The CDR3 DNA is TGTGCCAGCAGTGATACCCCGAACTTCGCGAACACCGGGGAGCTGTTTTTT. The encoded protein is CASSDTPNFANTGELFF. This chain joins TRBV2 and TRBJ2-2, with D unclear. V was pared by 3 bases and J by 0 bases, with 14 bases between. Germline V CDR1 and CDR2: SNHLY, FYNNEI. This CDR3 is built from 17 residues.

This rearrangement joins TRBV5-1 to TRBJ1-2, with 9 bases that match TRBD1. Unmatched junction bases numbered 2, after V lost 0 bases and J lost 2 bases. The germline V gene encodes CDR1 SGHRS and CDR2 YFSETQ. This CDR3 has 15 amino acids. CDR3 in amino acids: CASSLDGQGNYGYTF. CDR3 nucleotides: TGCGCCAGCAGCTTGGACGGACAGGGGAACTATGGCTACACCTTC.

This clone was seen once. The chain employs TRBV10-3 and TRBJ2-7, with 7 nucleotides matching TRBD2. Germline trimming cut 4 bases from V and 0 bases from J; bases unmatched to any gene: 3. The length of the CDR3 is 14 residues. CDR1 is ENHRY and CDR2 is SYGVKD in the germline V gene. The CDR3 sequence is CAISGGGSSYEQYF. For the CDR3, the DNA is TGTGCCATCAGTGGGGGCGGGAGCTCCTACGAGCAGTACTTC.

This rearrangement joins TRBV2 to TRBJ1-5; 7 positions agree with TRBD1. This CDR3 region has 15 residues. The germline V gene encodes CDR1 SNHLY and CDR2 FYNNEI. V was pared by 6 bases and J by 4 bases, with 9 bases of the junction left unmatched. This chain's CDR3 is CASSASGQTNQPQHF. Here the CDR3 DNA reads TGTGCCAGCAGCGCCTCGGGACAGACGAATCAGCCCCAGCATTTT.

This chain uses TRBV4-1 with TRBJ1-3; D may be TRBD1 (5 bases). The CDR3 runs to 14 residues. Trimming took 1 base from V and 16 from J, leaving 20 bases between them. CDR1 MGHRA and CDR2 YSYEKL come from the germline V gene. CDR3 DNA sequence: TGCGCCAGCAGCCAAGGCTGGGGCGGCTCACCCCATTATTTT. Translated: CASSQGWGGSPHYF.

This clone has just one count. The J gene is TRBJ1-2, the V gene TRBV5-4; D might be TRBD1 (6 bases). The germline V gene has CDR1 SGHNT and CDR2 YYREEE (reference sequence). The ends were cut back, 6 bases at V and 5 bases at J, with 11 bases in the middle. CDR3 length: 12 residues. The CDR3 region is CASNLGGYGYTF. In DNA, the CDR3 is TGTGCCAGCAATCTAGGGGGATATGGCTACACCTTC.

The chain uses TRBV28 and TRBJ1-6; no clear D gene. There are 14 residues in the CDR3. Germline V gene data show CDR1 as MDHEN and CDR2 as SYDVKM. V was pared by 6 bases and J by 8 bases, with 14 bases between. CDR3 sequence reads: CASRTPGRDSPLHF. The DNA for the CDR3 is TGTGCCAGCAGAACACCAGGAAGAGATTCACCCCTCCACTTT.

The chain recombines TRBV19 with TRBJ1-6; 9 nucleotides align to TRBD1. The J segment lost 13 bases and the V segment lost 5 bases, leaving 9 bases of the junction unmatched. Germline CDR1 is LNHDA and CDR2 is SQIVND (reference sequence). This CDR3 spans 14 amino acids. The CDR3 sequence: CASSSGQGTSPLHF. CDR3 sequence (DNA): TGTGCCAGTAGTTCCGGACAGGGGACTTCTCCCCTCCACTTT.

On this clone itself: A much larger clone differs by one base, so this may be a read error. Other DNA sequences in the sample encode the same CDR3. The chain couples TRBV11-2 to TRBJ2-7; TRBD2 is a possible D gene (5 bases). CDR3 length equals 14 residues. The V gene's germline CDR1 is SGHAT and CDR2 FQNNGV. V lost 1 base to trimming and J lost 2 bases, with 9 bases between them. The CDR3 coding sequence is TGTGCCAGCAGCTTAGTGGCGGGTCCCTACGAGCAGTACTTC. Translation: CASSLVAGPYEQYF.

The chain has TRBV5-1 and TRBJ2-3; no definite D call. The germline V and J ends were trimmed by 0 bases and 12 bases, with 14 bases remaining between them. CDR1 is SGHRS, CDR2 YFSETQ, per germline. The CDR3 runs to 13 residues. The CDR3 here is CASSLEATVSQYF. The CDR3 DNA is TGCGCCAGCAGCTTGGAGGCCACAGTTTCCCAGTATTTT.